This T cell receptor (beta chain) was recorded in a study of STAT5B mutations in CD4+ large granular lymphocyte leukemia. Regarding the study as a whole: Compared with healthy controls (2/35), patient top clones favored TRBV06 (8/27). Data were not HLA-matched across samples.

This was a survey-level run. Data came from immunoSEQ multiplex PCR; TCRdb stores just in-frame clones and leaves some out. The table includes just over 40,000 clones, approximately 80% detected once. Notes on this clone: What it binds is unknown.

There are 14 residues in the CDR3. Germline loops: CDR1 SGHRS, CDR2 YFSETQ. The trim removed 4 bases at V and 0 bases at J, leaving 2 bases unmatched. Specimen: CD4+ T cells from blood buffy coats. The sequence was obtained from a human donor in good health. The rearrangement joins TRBV5-1 to TRBJ2-7, with 9 nucleotides matching TRBD2. Here the CDR3 DNA reads TGCGCCAGCAGCGGTAGCGGGGGCTCCTACGAGCAGTACTTC. Amino acids: CASSGSGGSYEQYF.